This T cell receptor beta chain stems from a study of cytomegalovirus exposure and HLA in healthy donors. For the study at large: As an earlier analysis found, 150 million to 200 million T cells yielded fewer than 130 million unique TCR beta sequences. Whole-study findings and limits: Earlier findings revealed that most TCR beta V segments proved productive either about 87% or about 30% of the time. HLA restriction was apparent for most CMV-associated TCR beta chains in a later analysis.

Worth noting for this clone: Its antigen remains unidentified.

Both 60 Vbeta primers and 13 Jbeta primers went into the PCR. Assay: immunoSEQ multiplex PCR; the TCRdb copy retains only in-frame clones and omits some. The sample yields tens of thousands of clones, around 89% seen once. V dropped 6 bases and J dropped 9; count of bases not matched to a gene: 28. CDR1 is MNHEY and CDR2 is SMNVEV in the germline V gene (reference sequence). The CDR3 runs to 20 residues. The sample comprised PBMCs. The chain links TRBV27 to TRBJ2-1; TRBD2 matches at 8 bases. This clonotype was sampled from a man younger than 35 in good health and CMV-seronegative. The DNA of the CDR3 is TGTGCCAGCAGCATTTCCGTTAGGGGGGCTAGCGGGTTGTACTTTAGTGAGCAGTTCTTC. Protein: CASSISVRGASGLYFSEQFF.